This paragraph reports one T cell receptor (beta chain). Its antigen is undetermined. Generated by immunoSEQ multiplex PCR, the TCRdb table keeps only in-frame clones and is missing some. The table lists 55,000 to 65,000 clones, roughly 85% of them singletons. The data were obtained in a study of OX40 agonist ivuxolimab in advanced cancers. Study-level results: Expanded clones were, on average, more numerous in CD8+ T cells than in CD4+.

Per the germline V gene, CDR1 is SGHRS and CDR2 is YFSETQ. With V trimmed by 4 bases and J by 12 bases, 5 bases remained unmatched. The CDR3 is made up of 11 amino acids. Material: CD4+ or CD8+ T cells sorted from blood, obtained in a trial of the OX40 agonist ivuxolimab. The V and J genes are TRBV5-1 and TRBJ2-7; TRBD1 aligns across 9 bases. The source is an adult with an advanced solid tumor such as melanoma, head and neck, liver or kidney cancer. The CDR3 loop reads CASSPGTGRYF. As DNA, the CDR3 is TGCGCCAGCAGCCCCGGGACAGGGCGGTACTTC. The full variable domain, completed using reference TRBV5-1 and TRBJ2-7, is KAGVTQTPRYLIKTRGQQVTLSCSPISGHRSVSWYQQTPGQGLQFLFEYFSETQRNKGNFPGRFSGRQFSNSRSEMNVSTLELGDSALYLCASSPGTGRYFGPGTRLTVT.